This T cell receptor (beta chain) was identified in a study of T cell changes during pregnancy in multiple sclerosis. Some clones are missing from TCRdb's copy, which holds only in-frame ones; the method was immunoSEQ multiplex PCR. The sample consists of 50,000 to 60,000 clones, 80% to 90% of them appearing once. The V end lost 2 bases, the J end lost 2 bases, and 6 bases lay between the germline ends. Germline values: CDR1 ENHRY, CDR2 SYGVKD. This CDR3 has 13 residues. The sequencing here drew on CD4+ T cells from peripheral blood mononuclear cells, taken in the first trimester of pregnancy. The chain has TRBV10-3 and TRBJ1-2; D might be TRBD1 (5 bases). The source is a female donor with multiple sclerosis, enrolled in a pregnancy study. CDR3 DNA: TGTGCCATCAGTGAGGGACAAAACTATGGCTACACCTTC. Translating gives CAISEGQNYGYTF.